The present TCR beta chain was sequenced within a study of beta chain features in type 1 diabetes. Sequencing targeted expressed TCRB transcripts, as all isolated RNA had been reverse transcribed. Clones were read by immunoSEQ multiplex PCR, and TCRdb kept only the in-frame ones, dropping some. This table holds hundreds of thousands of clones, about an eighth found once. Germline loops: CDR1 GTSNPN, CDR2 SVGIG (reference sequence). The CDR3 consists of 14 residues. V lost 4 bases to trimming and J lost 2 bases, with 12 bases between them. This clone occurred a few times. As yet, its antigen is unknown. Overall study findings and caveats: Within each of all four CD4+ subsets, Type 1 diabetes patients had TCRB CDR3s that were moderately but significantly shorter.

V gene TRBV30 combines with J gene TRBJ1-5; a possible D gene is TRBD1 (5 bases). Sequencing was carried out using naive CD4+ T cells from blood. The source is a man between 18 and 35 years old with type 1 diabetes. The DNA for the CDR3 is TGTGCCTGGAAGAGGGGTCCGGGCAATCAGCCCCAGCATTTT. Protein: CAWKRGPGNQPQHF.